This passage covers 29 T cell receptor beta chains from one sample sequenced in a study of T cell responses to AZD1222 COVID-19 vaccine. TCRdb keeps only in-frame clones here, not all; method: immunoSEQ multiplex PCR. The sample consists of approximately 160,000 clones, 85% to 95% of them appearing once. The sample here was peripheral blood, taken on day 0 of AZD1222 vaccination. The receptors derive from an adult in good health.

This clone turned up a few times. The chain uses TRBV29-1 and TRBJ2-3, with D maybe TRBD2 (5 bases). With 4 bases removed from V and 0 bases from J, the gap between germline ends came to 11 bases. The CDR3 loop spans 14 amino acids. The germline CDR1 and CDR2 sequences are SQVTM and ANQGSEA. Written as DNA, the CDR3 is TGCAGCGTTGGCCTTGGCGGGAGCACAGATACGCAGTATTTT. Its translation: CSVGLGGSTDTQYF.

V and J are TRBV3-1 (or the pseudogene TRBV3-2) and TRBJ2-5; possible D gene TRBD1, 6 bases. Deletions cut 0 bases from V and 9 bases from J, with 8 bases between. This CDR3 is 12 amino acids long. Per germline, CDR1 LGHDT and CDR2 YNNKEL (reference sequence). This CDR3 reads CASSQDSGAQYF. The CDR3 nucleotides read TGTGCCAGCAGCCAAGATTCAGGGGCCCAGTACTTC.

The rearrangement links TRBV9 to TRBJ1-2, with a possible D match to TRBD1 (6 bases). Germline loops: CDR1 SGDLS, CDR2 YYNGEE. CDR3 length equals 13 residues. Trimming pared 3 bases from V and 2 bases from J, leaving 8 bases between. CDR3 sequence: CASSGGQNYGYTF. The CDR3 DNA follows: TGTGCCAGCAGCGGCGGACAGAACTATGGCTACACCTTC.

The rearrangement joins TRBV5-4 to TRBJ1-3; D not resolved. Trimming cost V 0 bases and J 0 bases, with 10 bases left between them. The CDR3 contains 16 residues. Germline V gene sequence: CDR1 SGHNT, CDR2 YYREEE (reference sequence). The CDR3 DNA follows: TGTGCCAGCAGCTTGGGTGGCAGATCCTCTGGAAACACCATATATTTT. It translates to CASSLGGRSSGNTIYF.

The rearrangement uses TRBV13 and TRBJ1-1; no definite D call. V shed 3 bases and J shed 1 base, with 9 bases lying between them. Germline CDR1 reads PRHDT; CDR2 reads FYEKMQ (reference sequence). This CDR3 has 14 residues. The CDR3 reads CASSFASGNTEAFF. CDR3 bases: TGTGCCAGCAGCTTTGCTTCGGGGAACACTGAAGCTTTCTTT.

The V call is TRBV29-1, the J call TRBJ2-7; D gene unclear. In germline, CDR1 is SQVTM, CDR2 ANQGSEA. The germline V and J ends were trimmed by 4 bases and 2 bases, with 12 bases remaining between them. The CDR3 sequence is 13 residues long. CDR3 residues: CSVATEFTYEQYF. Written as DNA, the CDR3 is TGCAGCGTTGCGACGGAATTCACCTACGAGCAGTACTTC.

Here the CDR3 DNA reads TGTGCCACCAGCCGGAACGGGGACACTGAAGCTTTCTTT. The encoded protein is CATSRNGDTEAFF. The genes are TRBV15 and TRBJ1-1, with D hard to call. This CDR3 is built from 13 residues. Trimming took off 5 bases at V and 3 bases at J, with 10 bases between the two ends. Germline assignment: CDR1 LNHNV and CDR2 YYDKDF (reference sequence).

The rearrangement joins TRBV6-2 or TRBV6-3 to TRBJ1-2; no reliable D call. V was trimmed by 0 bases and J by 5 bases, leaving 10 bases between them. This CDR3 region has 14 residues. Germline assignment: CDR1 MNHEY and CDR2 SVGEGT. The CDR3 protein is CASSYSVAVYGYTF. CDR3 in DNA: TGTGCCAGCAGTTACTCGGTGGCAGTATATGGCTACACCTTC.

This chain links TRBV10-3 with TRBJ1-1; TRBD1 matches 8 bases. Germline V lookup: CDR1 ENHRY, CDR2 SYGVKD. Trimming at V came to 6 bases and at J to 0 bases, leaving 9 bases not matched to a gene. This CDR3 has 16 residues. The CDR3 DNA reads as TGTGCCATCAGCGCAGGGGGCGCAAGACTGAACACTGAAGCTTTCTTT. It encodes CAISAGGARLNTEAFF.

For this clone: The identical CDR3 is also encoded by other nucleotide sequences in the sample. V and J are TRBV7-2 and TRBJ2-3; no clear D gene. V was clipped by 4 bases and J by 0 bases, with 2 bases between them. Per germline, CDR1 SGHTA and CDR2 FQGNSA. There are 12 residues in the CDR3. In DNA form, the CDR3 reads TGTGCCAGCAGCTCTAGCACAGATACGCAGTATTTT. Protein product: CASSSSTDTQYF.

This chain joins TRBV3-1 (or the pseudogene TRBV3-2) and TRBJ2-2, with a weak D call TRBD2 (7 bases). Germline CDR1 and CDR2: LGHDT and YNNKEL (reference sequence). The germline V and J ends were trimmed by 4 bases and 4 bases, with 10 bases remaining between them. The CDR3 loop spans 14 amino acids. The CDR3 loop is CASSPGGRTGELFF. In nucleotides, the CDR3 is TGTGCCAGCAGCCCGGGGGGCCGCACCGGGGAGCTGTTTTTT.

The CDR3 region has the DNA TGTGCCTGGAGTGTCCTCCGGGGCCATGGCTACACCTTC. Translated: CAWSVLRGHGYTF. V is TRBV30 and J is TRBJ1-2; possibly TRBD1 for D (5 bases). Germline-derived CDR1 and CDR2 are GTSNPN and SVGIG (reference sequence). Trimming cost V 0 bases and J 6 bases, with 11 bases left between them. This CDR3 comprises 13 residues.

This clone appeared once. The genes are TRBV10-3 and TRBJ2-1; D call uncertain. The CDR3 loop spans 14 amino acids. The V end lost 2 bases, the J end lost 2 bases, and 7 bases lay between the germline ends. Germline V CDR1 and CDR2: ENHRY, SYGVKD. The DNA of the CDR3 is TGTGCCATCAGTGAGGACCGAGCCTACAATGAGCAGTTCTTC. Translated: CAISEDRAYNEQFF.

This rearrangement joins TRBV9 to TRBJ1-6; 8 positions match TRBD1. The germline CDR1 and CDR2 sequences are SGDLS and YYNGEE. V shed 5 bases and J 6 bases; nucleotides not matched to a gene: 7. The CDR3 loop spans 15 amino acids. This chain's CDR3 is CASSRQGLPNSPLHF. The CDR3 bases are TGTGCCAGCAGTCGACAGGGGCTACCTAATTCACCCCTCCACTTT.

CDR3 DNA sequence: TGTGCCATCAGTGCGTCCGCGGGGGGGCCCCTGAATGAGCAGTTCTTC. Its protein product is CAISASAGGPLNEQFF. The J gene is TRBJ2-1, the V gene TRBV10-3, with TRBD2 identical over 9 bases. V trimming: 4 bases; J trimming: 7 bases; junction bases outside the gene matches: 11. CDR3 size: 16 residues. Germline loops: CDR1 ENHRY, CDR2 SYGVKD.

In this sample, this clone turned up once. V gene TRBV30 combines with J gene TRBJ1-2; possibly TRBD1 for D (6 bases). The V end was cut by 3 bases, the J end by 4 bases, with 9 bases between. This CDR3 is built from 12 residues. Looked up from germline, CDR1 is GTSNPN and CDR2 is SVGIG (reference sequence). The CDR3 loop is CAWRKTGYGYTF. The CDR3 DNA is TGTGCCTGGAGAAAGACAGGCTATGGCTACACCTTC.

The chain employs TRBV5-1 and TRBJ2-2; D is perhaps TRBD2 (6 bases). This CDR3 region has 17 residues. V lost 2 bases, J lost 3 bases, and 17 bases lay in between. Looked up from germline, CDR1 is SGHRS and CDR2 is YFSETQ. CDR3 sequence (DNA): TGCGCCAGCAGCTTTGCCCCTGTGACTAGGGACACCGGGGAGCTGTTTTTT. Translating gives CASSFAPVTRDTGELFF.

The CDR3 reads CASTKARQITEAFF. In DNA, the CDR3 is TGTGCCAGCACCAAAGCTCGGCAAATCACTGAAGCTTTCTTT. The chain uses TRBV6-5 and TRBJ1-1; D unclear. Trimming removed 7 bases at V and 4 bases at J, with 16 bases between. Germline V CDR1 and CDR2: MNHEY, SVGAGI. The CDR3 has 14 amino acids.

This chain links TRBV19 with TRBJ1-6; D possibly corresponds to TRBD1 (5 bases). Germline V gene data show CDR1 as LNHDA and CDR2 as SQIVND (reference sequence). The CDR3 totals 13 residues. Trimming cost V 2 bases and J 8 bases, with 7 bases left between them. The CDR3 sequence: CASSILTDSPLHF. The DNA for the CDR3 is TGTGCCAGTAGTATATTGACAGATTCACCCCTCCACTTT.

As concerns this clone: This same CDR3 is encoded by further DNA sequences in the sample. V gene TRBV18 combines with J gene TRBJ1-5, with unresolved D. Trimming stripped 3 bases from V and 0 bases from J, with 6 bases between. Per the germline V gene, CDR1 is KGHSH and CDR2 is LQKENI. The CDR3 has 14 amino acids. CDR3: CASSPVYSNQPQHF. CDR3 DNA sequence: TGTGCCAGCTCACCTGTCTATAGCAATCAGCCCCAGCATTTT.

The chain combines TRBV27 with TRBJ1-1; D possibly corresponds to TRBD1 (5 bases). The V end was cut by 2 bases, the J end by 0 bases, with 16 bases between. Germline CDR1 is MNHEY and CDR2 is SMNVEV (reference sequence). The CDR3 loop spans 17 amino acids. CDR3 region: CASSLRLQDLLNTEAFF. In DNA, the CDR3 is TGTGCCAGCAGTTTAAGACTACAGGATCTATTGAACACTGAAGCTTTCTTT.

The genes are TRBV28 and TRBJ2-5, with TRBD2 identical over 9 bases. CDR1 is MDHEN, CDR2 SYDVKM, per germline. The V segment lost 3 bases and the J segment 2 bases; nucleotides outside the gene matches: 7. There are 16 residues in the CDR3. CDR3 nucleotide sequence: TGTGCCAGCAGTTTTCAGGTAGCGGGGGATCAAGAGACCCAGTACTTC. It codes for CASSFQVAGDQETQYF.

This chain joins TRBV10-3 and TRBJ2-1; TRBD1 agrees at 12 bases. CDR1 ENHRY and CDR2 SYGVKD come from the germline V gene. The CDR3 totals 17 residues. J was trimmed by 4 bases and V by 0 bases; bases with no gene match: 4. For the CDR3, the DNA is TGTGCCATCAGTGAGTCCGTGGGACAGGGGGCTTACAATGAGCAGTTCTTC. This sequence encodes CAISESVGQGAYNEQFF.

This clone has only one observation. This chain uses TRBV7-9 with TRBJ2-7; 8 positions match TRBD2. The CDR3 is 16 amino acids. The germline gives CDR1 SEHNR, CDR2 FQNEAQ (reference sequence). With 3 bases clipped from V and 4 bases from J, the junction kept 11 bases outside the gene matches. The chain's CDR3 is CASSFMRGAKPYEQYF. The CDR3 nucleotides are TGTGCCAGCAGCTTCATGCGGGGGGCGAAACCGTACGAGCAGTACTTC.

The chain joins TRBV19 to TRBJ2-5; weak D call: TRBD2 (7 bases). This CDR3 comprises 16 residues. Germline CDR1 reads LNHDA; CDR2 reads SQIVND (reference sequence). The germline V and J ends were trimmed by 5 bases and 1 base, with 17 bases remaining between them. The DNA for the CDR3 is TGTGCCAGTAGTCGGTACGGGGGGCGCCTCCAAGAGACCCAGTACTTC. It is translated as CASSRYGGRLQETQYF. Full variable domain (remainder filled in from reference TRBV19 and TRBJ2-5): DGGITQSPKYLFRKEGQNVTLSCEQNLNHDAMYWYRQDPGQGLRLIYYSQIVNDFQKGDIAEGYSVSREKKESFPLTVTSAQKNPTAFYLCASSRYGGRLQETQYFGPGTRLLVL.

This chain uses TRBV3-1 (or the pseudogene TRBV3-2) with TRBJ1-1, with D maybe TRBD1 (6 bases). Germline V CDR1 and CDR2: LGHDT, YNNKEL (reference sequence). With 3 bases removed from V and 3 bases from J, the gap between germline ends came to 14 bases. The CDR3 is made up of 15 amino acids. The CDR3 nucleotides are TGTGCCAGCAGCCACCAGGACAGACCAGACACTGAAGCTTTCTTT. Its translation: CASSHQDRPDTEAFF.

The chain combines TRBV7-9 with TRBJ1-1; D is undetermined. CDR1 SEHNR and CDR2 FQNEAQ come from the germline V gene (reference sequence). With 2 bases removed from V and 11 bases from J, the gap between germline ends came to 18 bases. The CDR3 is made up of 14 amino acids. Here the CDR3 reads CASSLKAGHPGAFF. Here the CDR3 DNA reads TGTGCCAGCAGCTTAAAGGCGGGTCACCCTGGGGCTTTCTTT.

The genes are TRBV25-1 and TRBJ1-6; 7 bases agree with TRBD1. The V gene end was trimmed by 6 bases and the J gene end by 7 bases; junction bases not matched to a gene: 6. The germline V gene encodes CDR1 MGHDK and CDR2 SYGVNS. The CDR3 runs to 14 residues. CDR3: CASSLSGGNSPLHF. DNA of the CDR3: TGTGCCAGCAGCTTGTCAGGGGGGAATTCACCCCTCCACTTT.

V usage is TRBV4-1 and J usage is TRBJ2-1; D uncertain. The CDR3 runs to 15 residues. Germline V CDR1 and CDR2: MGHRA, YSYEKL. V was shortened by 0 bases and J by 8 bases, with 14 bases between the two germline ends. CDR3 bases: TGCGCCAGCAGCCAAGAGTCAAAGGCCGGCCATGAGCAGTTCTTC. Its protein product is CASSQESKAGHEQFF.